The 18 T cell receptor beta chains in this list originate from one sample, sequenced in a study of blood T cells in healthy people across ages. Primed by a sample-barcoded 5' primer and a J-beta primer mix, a second PCR proceeded for about 7 to 12 cycles. TCRdb reprocessed the 5' RACE reads with MiXCR, giving one entry per CDR3 protein. The sample has under 2 million distinct CDR3 sequences; about 35% are singletons. The sample comprised blood. All receptors come from a woman in her twenties or thirties in good health.

The rearrangement joins TRBV7-8 to TRBJ2-3; D is unclear. Trimming took off 4 bases at V and 2 bases at J, with 10 bases between the two ends. CDR3 length: 14 residues. The V gene's germline CDR1 is SGHVS and CDR2 FQNEAQ. Here the CDR3 DNA reads TGTGCCAGCAGCTCCCTGGGGTACACAGATACGCAGTATTTT. It is translated as CASSSLGYTDTQYF.

The rearrangement joins TRBV27 to TRBJ1-4; the D is unclear. V dropped 3 bases and J dropped 3 bases, with 8 bases sitting between them. There are 14 residues in the CDR3. Germline V gene data show CDR1 as MNHEY and CDR2 as SMNVEV (reference sequence). Here the CDR3 reads CASSFRASNEKLFF. The CDR3 DNA is TGTGCCAGCAGTTTTCGGGCCTCTAATGAAAAACTGTTTTTT.

This clonotype was detected a few times. The gene calls are TRBV4-1 and TRBJ2-7, with TRBD1 identical over 7 bases. The CDR3 totals 11 residues. CDR1 is MGHRA and CDR2 is YSYEKL in the germline V gene. V dropped 4 bases and J dropped 10; count of bases not matched to a gene: 4. In nucleotides, the CDR3 is TGCGCCAGCAGCCCAGGGGGTAATCAGTACTTC. It specifies CASSPGGNQYF.

This clonotype was seen a few times. The rearrangement joins TRBV7-9 to TRBJ2-1, with D possibly matching TRBD1 (5 bases). Germline V lookup: CDR1 SEHNR, CDR2 FQNEAQ (reference sequence). The CDR3 extends over 15 amino acids. V lost 5 bases to trimming and J lost 2 bases, with 13 bases between them. The DNA of the CDR3 is TGTGCCAGCAGCCCCCGACAGCGTCCCTACAATGAGCAGTTCTTC. It yields the protein CASSPRQRPYNEQFF.

This chain connects TRBV5-1 to TRBJ2-1; 14 bases map to TRBD2. The CDR3 is 19 amino acids. From germline, CDR1 is SGHRS and CDR2 YFSETQ. The V segment lost 4 bases and the J segment 5 bases; nucleotides outside the gene matches: 14. The CDR3 reads CASSVQTSGGASLHNEQFF. The CDR3 bases are TGCGCCAGCAGCGTCCAGACTAGCGGGGGGGCGTCCCTTCACAATGAGCAGTTCTTC.

There are a few counts of this clonotype. The chain couples TRBV7-2 to TRBJ2-7; 7 positions agree with TRBD1. Germline assignment: CDR1 SGHTA and CDR2 FQGNSA. V gave up 4 bases and J gave up 4 bases; unmatched junction bases: 10. The CDR3 extends over 15 amino acids. The CDR3 reads CASSSRYGTVYEQYF. In DNA, the CDR3 is TGTGCCAGCAGCTCGAGGTACGGGACAGTTTACGAGCAGTACTTC.

This clonotype was counted between two and nine times. V gene TRBV7-9 combines with J gene TRBJ2-1; 9 bases line up with TRBD2. Germline CDR1 reads SEHNR; CDR2 reads FQNEAQ (reference sequence). V lost 5 bases and J lost 9; bases outside the gene matches: 8. There are 14 residues in the CDR3. The CDR3 region is CASSEAGGVGEQFF. The CDR3, as DNA: TGTGCCAGCAGCGAAGCGGGAGGAGTGGGTGAGCAGTTCTTC.

J is TRBJ1-1 and V is TRBV3-1; D might be TRBD1 (5 bases). Germline lookup yields CDR1 LGHDT and CDR2 YNNKEL (reference sequence). The V end was cut by 1 base, the J end by 2 bases, with 8 bases between. The CDR3 has 14 residues. The CDR3 DNA reads as TGTGCCAGCAGCCAAGCCAGGGATAACACTGAAGCTTTCTTT. Encoded protein: CASSQARDNTEAFF.

The sample holds a few counts of this clonotype. The chain links TRBV20-1 to TRBJ1-5; TRBD1 matches 9 bases. V dropped 0 bases and J dropped 2; count of bases not matched to a gene: 5. The CDR3 consists of 16 residues. Germline-derived CDR1 and CDR2 are DFQATT and SNEGSKA (reference sequence). CDR3 in amino acids: CSARDSRQGGNQPQHF. In DNA, the CDR3 is TGCAGTGCTAGAGATAGTAGACAGGGGGGCAATCAGCCCCAGCATTTT.

This clonotype was counted only a few times. The chain carries TRBV12-3 or TRBV12-4 and TRBJ1-5; D remains unclear. This CDR3 is built from 14 residues. With 1 base removed from V and 1 base from J, the gap between germline ends came to 5 bases. Written as DNA, the CDR3 is TGTGCCAGCAGTTTAGTTACCAGCAATCAGCCCCAGCATTTT. Translated, it gives CASSLVTSNQPQHF.

A word on this clonotype: At one boundary the junction diverges from the germline segment, which might be a read error. The J gene is TRBJ1-3, the V gene TRBV7-6; D is uncertain. This CDR3 has 16 amino acids. Per the germline V gene, CDR1 is SGHVS and CDR2 is FNYEAQ. CDR3 sequence reads: CASSLISTVSGNTTYF. CDR3 coding DNA: TGTGCCAGCAGCTTGATATCCACAGTCTCTGGAAACACCACATATTTT. The variable domain in full, with the rest retrieved from reference TRBV7-6 and TRBJ1-3, is GAGVSQSPRYKVTKRGQDVALRCDPISGHVSLYWYRQALGQGPEFLTYFNYEAQQDKSGLPNDRFSAERPEGSISTLTIQRTEQRDSAMYRCASSLISTVSGNTTYFGEGSWLTVV.

The chain couples TRBV6-1 to TRBJ2-7; D is uncertain. Germline assignment: CDR1 MNHNS and CDR2 SASEGT. CDR3 length equals 12 residues. V dropped 11 bases and J dropped 7 bases, with 18 bases sitting between them. The chain's CDR3 is CASQASPREQYF. The CDR3 DNA sequence: TGTGCCTCCCAAGCCTCACCGAGGGAGCAGTACTTC.

Only a few counts were recorded for this clonotype. The rearrangement uses TRBV7-2 and TRBJ2-1; possible D gene TRBD1, 6 bases. CDR3 length: 14 amino acids. Germline V gene data show CDR1 as SGHTA and CDR2 as FQGNSA. V was clipped by 4 bases and J by 7 bases, with 14 bases between them. The CDR3 loop reads CASSWKTGSNEQFF. The CDR3 region has the DNA TGTGCCAGCAGCTGGAAAACAGGGAGTAATGAGCAGTTCTTC.

At least ten counts were recorded for this clonotype. The gene calls are TRBV4-1 and TRBJ2-1; D may be TRBD2 (6 bases). Germline values: CDR1 MGHRA, CDR2 YSYEKL. The ends were cut back, 0 bases at V and 8 bases at J, with 11 bases in the middle. The CDR3 spans 14 residues. The CDR3 DNA sequence: TGCGCCAGCAGCCAAGAGATGGACTATCATGAGCAGTTCTTC. Translation: CASSQEMDYHEQFF.

The rearrangement uses TRBV29-1 and TRBJ2-1; D tentatively reads TRBD1 or TRBD2 (5 bases each). V was trimmed by 0 bases and J by 1 base, leaving 10 bases between them. Germline values: CDR1 SQVTM, CDR2 ANQGSEA. The CDR3 runs 15 residues. CDR3 sequence reads: CSVEEGDGSYNEQFF. Written as DNA, the CDR3 is TGCAGCGTTGAAGAGGGGGATGGGTCCTACAATGAGCAGTTCTTC.

This sequence joins TRBV29-1 and TRBJ2-1; the D gene is possibly TRBD2 (7 bases). Germline V gene data show CDR1 as SQVTM and CDR2 as ANQGSEA. The CDR3 has 17 amino acids. V lost 6 bases to trimming and J lost 1 base, with 22 bases between them. The CDR3 is CSVQGGTPTLSYNEQFF. CDR3 nucleotide sequence: TGCAGCGTCCAGGGAGGGACACCGACTTTATCCTACAATGAGCAGTTCTTC.

The genes are TRBV7-3 and TRBJ2-1; the match to TRBD2 covers 10 bases. The junction had 6 bases not matched to a gene; V was cut back by 3 bases and J by 1 base. The V gene's germline CDR1 is SGHTA and CDR2 FQGTGA. CDR3 size: 17 residues. CDR3 amino acids: CASSFSSGRPSYNEQFF. CDR3 in DNA: TGTGCCAGCAGCTTTTCTAGCGGGAGACCTTCCTACAATGAGCAGTTCTTC.

In this sample, this clonotype turned up a few times. The chain is built from TRBV6-6 and TRBJ1-2; D unclear. This CDR3 has 14 residues. V dropped 2 bases and J dropped 3 bases, with 10 bases sitting between them. CDR1 MNHNY and CDR2 SVGAGI come from the germline V gene (reference sequence). As DNA, the CDR3 is TGTGCCAGCAGTTACCAGGATCCGGACTATGGCTACACCTTC. It is translated as CASSYQDPDYGYTF.